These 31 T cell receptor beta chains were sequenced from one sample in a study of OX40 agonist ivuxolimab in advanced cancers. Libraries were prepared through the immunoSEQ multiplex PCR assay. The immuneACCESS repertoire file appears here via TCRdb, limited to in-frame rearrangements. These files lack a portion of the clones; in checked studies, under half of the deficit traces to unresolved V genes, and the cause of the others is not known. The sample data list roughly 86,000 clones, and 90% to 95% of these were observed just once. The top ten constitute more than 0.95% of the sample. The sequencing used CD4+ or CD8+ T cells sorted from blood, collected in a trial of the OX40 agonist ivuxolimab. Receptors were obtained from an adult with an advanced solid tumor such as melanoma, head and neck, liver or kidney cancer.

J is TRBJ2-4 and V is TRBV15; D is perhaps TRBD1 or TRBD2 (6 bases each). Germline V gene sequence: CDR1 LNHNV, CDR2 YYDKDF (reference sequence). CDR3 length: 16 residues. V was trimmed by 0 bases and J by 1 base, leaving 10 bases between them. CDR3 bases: TGTGCCACCAGCAGAGAAGGGGGGTTGGCCAAAAACATTCAGTACTTC. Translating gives CATSREGGLAKNIQYF.

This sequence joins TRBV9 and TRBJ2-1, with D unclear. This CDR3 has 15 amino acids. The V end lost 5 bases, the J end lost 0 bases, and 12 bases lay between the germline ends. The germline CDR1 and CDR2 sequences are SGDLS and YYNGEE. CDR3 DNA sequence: TGTGCCAGCAGTCCTGGCCCGAGCTCCTACAATGAGCAGTTCTTC. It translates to CASSPGPSSYNEQFF. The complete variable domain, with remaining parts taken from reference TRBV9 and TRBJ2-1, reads DSGVTQTPKHLITATGQRVTLRCSPRSGDLSVYWYQQSLDQGLQFLIQYYNGEERAKGNILERFSAQQFPDLHSELNLSSLELGDSALYFCASSPGPSSYNEQFFGPGTRLTVL.

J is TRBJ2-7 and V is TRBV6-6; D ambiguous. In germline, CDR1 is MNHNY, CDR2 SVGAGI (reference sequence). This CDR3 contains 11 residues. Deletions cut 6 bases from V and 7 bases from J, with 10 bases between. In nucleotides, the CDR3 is TGTGCCAGCAGCCCCCTAGTAGAGCAGTACTTC. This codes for CASSPLVEQYF.

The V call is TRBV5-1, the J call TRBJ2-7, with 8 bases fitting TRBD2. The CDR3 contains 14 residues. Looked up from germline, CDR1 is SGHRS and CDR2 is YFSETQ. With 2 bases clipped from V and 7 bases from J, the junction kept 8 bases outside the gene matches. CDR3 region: CASSFSGGPQEQYF. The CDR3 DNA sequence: TGCGCCAGCAGCTTTTCGGGAGGGCCGCAAGAGCAGTACTTC.

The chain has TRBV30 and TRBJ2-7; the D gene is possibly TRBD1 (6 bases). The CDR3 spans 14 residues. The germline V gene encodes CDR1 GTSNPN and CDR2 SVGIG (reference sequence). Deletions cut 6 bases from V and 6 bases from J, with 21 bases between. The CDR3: CACRDTLLFGEQYF. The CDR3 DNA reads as TGTGCCTGCCGGGACACCCTCCTATTTGGCGAGCAGTACTTC.

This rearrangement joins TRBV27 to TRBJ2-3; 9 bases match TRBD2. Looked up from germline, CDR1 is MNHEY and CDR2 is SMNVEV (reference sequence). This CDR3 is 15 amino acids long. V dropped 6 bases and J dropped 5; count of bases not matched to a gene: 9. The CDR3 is CASRYLAGSGDTQYF. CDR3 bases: TGTGCCAGCAGATATCTAGCGGGATCGGGAGATACGCAGTATTTT.

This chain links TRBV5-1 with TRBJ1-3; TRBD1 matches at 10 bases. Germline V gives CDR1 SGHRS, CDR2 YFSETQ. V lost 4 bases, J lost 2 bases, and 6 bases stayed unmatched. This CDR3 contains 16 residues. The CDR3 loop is CASSLWTGGAGNTIYF. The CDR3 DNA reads TGCGCCAGCAGCCTTTGGACAGGGGGTGCTGGAAACACCATATATTTT.

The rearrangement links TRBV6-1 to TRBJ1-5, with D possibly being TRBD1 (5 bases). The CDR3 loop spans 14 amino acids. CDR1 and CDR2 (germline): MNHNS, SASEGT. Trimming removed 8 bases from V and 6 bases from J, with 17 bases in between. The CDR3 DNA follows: TGTGCCAGCTTCAACAGGTACTTCGGTCAGCCCCAGCATTTT. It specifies CASFNRYFGQPQHF.

The CDR3 coding sequence is TGCGCCAGCGGAGCGGGGACACAAGAGACCCAGTACTTC. It specifies CASGAGTQETQYF. The chain employs TRBV5-1 and TRBJ2-5, with D tentatively TRBD2 (7 bases). This CDR3 is 13 amino acids long. The V gene lost 7 bases and the J gene lost 2 bases, with 12 bases spanning the gap. CDR1 SGHRS and CDR2 YFSETQ come from the germline V gene.

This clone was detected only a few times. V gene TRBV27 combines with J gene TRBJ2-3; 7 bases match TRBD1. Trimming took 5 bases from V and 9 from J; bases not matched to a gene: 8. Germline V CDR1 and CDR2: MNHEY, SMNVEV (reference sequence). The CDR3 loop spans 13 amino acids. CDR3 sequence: CASSPIRQGTQYF. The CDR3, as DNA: TGTGCCAGCAGTCCTATTAGACAGGGAACGCAGTATTTT.

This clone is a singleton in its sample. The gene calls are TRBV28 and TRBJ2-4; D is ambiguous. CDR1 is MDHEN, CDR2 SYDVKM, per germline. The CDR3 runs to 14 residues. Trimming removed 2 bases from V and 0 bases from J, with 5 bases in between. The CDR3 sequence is CASSLGLAKNIQYF. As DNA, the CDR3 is TGTGCCAGCAGTTTAGGTCTAGCCAAAAACATTCAGTACTTC. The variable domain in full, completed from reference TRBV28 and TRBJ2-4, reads DVKVTQSSRYLVKRTGEKVFLECVQDMDHENMFWYRQDPGLGLRLIYFSYDVKMKEKGDIPEGYSVSREKKERFSLILESASTNQTSMYLCASSLGLAKNIQYFGAGTRLSVL.

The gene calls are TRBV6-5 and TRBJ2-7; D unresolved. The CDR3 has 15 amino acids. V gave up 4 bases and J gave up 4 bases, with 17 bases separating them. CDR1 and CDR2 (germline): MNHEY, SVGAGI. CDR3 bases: TGTGCCAGCAGTTCATTAAGGACCCGGCCTTACGAGCAGTACTTC. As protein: CASSSLRTRPYEQYF.

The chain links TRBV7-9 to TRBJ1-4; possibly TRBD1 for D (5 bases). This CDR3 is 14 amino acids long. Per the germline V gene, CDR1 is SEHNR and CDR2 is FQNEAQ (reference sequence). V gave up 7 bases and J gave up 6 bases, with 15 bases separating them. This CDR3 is CASNILGVDEKLFF. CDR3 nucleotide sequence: TGTGCCAGCAACATATTGGGGGTAGATGAAAAACTGTTTTTT.

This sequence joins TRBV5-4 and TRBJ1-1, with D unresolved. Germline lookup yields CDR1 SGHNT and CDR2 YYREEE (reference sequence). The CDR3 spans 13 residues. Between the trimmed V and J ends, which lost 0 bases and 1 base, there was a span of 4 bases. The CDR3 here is CASSLEENTEAFF. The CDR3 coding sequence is TGTGCCAGCAGCTTGGAAGAGAACACTGAAGCTTTCTTT.

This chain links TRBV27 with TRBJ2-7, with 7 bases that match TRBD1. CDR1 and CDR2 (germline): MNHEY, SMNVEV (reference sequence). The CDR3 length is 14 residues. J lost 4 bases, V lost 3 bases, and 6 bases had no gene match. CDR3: CASSLTTGSYEQYF. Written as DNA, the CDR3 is TGTGCCAGCAGTTTGACGACAGGGTCATACGAGCAGTACTTC.

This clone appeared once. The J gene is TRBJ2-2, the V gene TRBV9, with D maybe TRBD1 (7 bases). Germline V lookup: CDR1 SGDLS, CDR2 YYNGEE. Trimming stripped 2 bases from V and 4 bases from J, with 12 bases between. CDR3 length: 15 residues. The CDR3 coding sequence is TGTGCCAGCAGCGTGTATCAGGGGGGCACCGGGGAGCTGTTTTTT. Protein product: CASSVYQGGTGELFF.

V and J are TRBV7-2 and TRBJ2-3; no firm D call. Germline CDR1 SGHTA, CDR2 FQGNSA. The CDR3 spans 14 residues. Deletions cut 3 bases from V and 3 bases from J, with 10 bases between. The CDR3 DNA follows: TGTGCCAGCAGCTTGCTAGTCGGTACAGATACGCAGTATTTT. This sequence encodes CASSLLVGTDTQYF.

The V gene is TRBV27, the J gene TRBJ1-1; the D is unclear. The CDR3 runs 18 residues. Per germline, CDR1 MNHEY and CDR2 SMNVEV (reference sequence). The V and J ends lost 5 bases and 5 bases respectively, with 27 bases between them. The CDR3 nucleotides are TGTGCCAGCAGTACCTTACCGACCACCGGGTGGTGGAATACTGAAGCTTTCTTT. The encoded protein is CASSTLPTTGWWNTEAFF.

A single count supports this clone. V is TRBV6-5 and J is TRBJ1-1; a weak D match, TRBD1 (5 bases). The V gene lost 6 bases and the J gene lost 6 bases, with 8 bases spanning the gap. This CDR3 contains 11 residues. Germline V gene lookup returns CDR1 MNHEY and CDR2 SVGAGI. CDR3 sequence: CASSRAPEAFF. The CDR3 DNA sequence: TGTGCCAGCAGCAGGGCCCCTGAAGCTTTCTTT.

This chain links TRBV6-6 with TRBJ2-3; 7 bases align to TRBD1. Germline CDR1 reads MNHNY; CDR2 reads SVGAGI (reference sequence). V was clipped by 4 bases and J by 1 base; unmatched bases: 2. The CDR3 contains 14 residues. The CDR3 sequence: CASSFQGGTDTQYF. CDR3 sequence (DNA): TGTGCCAGCAGTTTCCAGGGGGGCACAGATACGCAGTATTTT.

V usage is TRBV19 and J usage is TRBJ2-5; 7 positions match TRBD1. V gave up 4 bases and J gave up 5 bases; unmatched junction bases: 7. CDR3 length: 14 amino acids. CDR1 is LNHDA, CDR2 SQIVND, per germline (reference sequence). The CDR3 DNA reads TGTGCCAGTAGTAACTCACAGGGGCGGGAGACCCAGTACTTC. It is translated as CASSNSQGRETQYF.

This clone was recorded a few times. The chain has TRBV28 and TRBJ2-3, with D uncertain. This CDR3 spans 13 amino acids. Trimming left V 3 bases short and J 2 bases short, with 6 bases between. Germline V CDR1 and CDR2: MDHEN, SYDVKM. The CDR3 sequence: CASSFPHTDTQYF. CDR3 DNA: TGTGCCAGCAGTTTCCCCCACACAGATACGCAGTATTTT. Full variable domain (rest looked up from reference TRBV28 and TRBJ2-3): DVKVTQSSRYLVKRTGEKVFLECVQDMDHENMFWYRQDPGLGLRLIYFSYDVKMKEKGDIPEGYSVSREKKERFSLILESASTNQTSMYLCASSFPHTDTQYFGPGTRLTVL.

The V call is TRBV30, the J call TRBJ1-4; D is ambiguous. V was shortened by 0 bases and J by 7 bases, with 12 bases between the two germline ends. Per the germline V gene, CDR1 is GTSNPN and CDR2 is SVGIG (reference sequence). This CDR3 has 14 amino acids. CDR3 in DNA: TGTGCCTGGAGTGTAGGTTCGGGAGTTGAAAAACTGTTTTTT. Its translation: CAWSVGSGVEKLFF.

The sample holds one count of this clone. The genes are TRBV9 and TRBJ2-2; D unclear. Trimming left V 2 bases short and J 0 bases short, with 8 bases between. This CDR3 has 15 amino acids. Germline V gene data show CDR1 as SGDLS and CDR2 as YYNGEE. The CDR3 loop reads CASSVDPANTGELFF. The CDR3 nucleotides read TGTGCCAGCAGCGTCGACCCCGCGAACACCGGGGAGCTGTTTTTT.

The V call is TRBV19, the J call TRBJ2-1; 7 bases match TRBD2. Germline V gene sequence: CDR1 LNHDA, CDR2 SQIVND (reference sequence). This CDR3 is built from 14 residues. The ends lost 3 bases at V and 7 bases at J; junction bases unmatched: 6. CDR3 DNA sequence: TGTGCCAGTAGTATCTACGTCGGGAGGAATGAGCAGTTCTTC. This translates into CASSIYVGRNEQFF.

In nucleotides, the CDR3 is TGTGCCAGCAGCGGAAGAGGGGGCTCCTACAATGAGCAGTTCTTC. It is translated as CASSGRGGSYNEQFF. The gene calls are TRBV6-6 and TRBJ2-1, with D tentatively TRBD1 (6 bases). Germline lookup yields CDR1 MNHNY and CDR2 SVGAGI (reference sequence). The CDR3 totals 15 residues. V lost 6 bases and J lost 0, with 12 bases in between.

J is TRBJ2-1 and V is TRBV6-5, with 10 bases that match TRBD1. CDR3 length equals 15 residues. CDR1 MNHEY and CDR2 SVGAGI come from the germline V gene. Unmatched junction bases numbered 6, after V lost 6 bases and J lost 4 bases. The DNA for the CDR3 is TGTGCCAGCAGCCCCGACAGGGGGCAGTACAATGAGCAGTTCTTC. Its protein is CASSPDRGQYNEQFF.

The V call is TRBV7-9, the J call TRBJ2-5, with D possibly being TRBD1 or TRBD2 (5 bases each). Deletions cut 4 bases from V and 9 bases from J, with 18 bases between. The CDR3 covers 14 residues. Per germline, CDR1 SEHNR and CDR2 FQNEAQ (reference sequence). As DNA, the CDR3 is TGTGCCAGCAGCTCCGGGACCGATCCCCCGGCCCAGTACTTC. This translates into CASSSGTDPPAQYF.

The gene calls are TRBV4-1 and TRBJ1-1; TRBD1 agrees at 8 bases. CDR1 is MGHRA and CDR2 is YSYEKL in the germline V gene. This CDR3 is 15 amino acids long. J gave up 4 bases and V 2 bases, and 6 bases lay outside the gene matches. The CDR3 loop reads CASSQWPRGLTEAFF. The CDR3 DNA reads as TGCGCCAGCAGCCAATGGCCCAGGGGGCTCACTGAAGCTTTCTTT.

The CDR3 loop is CASSKTGNTEAFF. DNA of the CDR3: TGCGCCAGCAGCAAGACAGGGAACACTGAAGCTTTCTTT. V is TRBV5-1 and J is TRBJ1-1; the D gene is possibly TRBD1 (6 bases). This CDR3 is 13 amino acids long. Germline CDR1 is SGHRS and CDR2 is YFSETQ. V was pared by 4 bases and J by 1 base, with 8 bases between. The complete variable domain, with remaining parts taken from reference TRBV5-1 and TRBJ1-1, reads KAGVTQTPRYLIKTRGQQVTLSCSPISGHRSVSWYQQTPGQGLQFLFEYFSETQRNKGNFPGRFSGRQFSNSRSEMNVSTLELGDSALYLCASSKTGNTEAFFGQGTRLTVV.

The CDR3 coding sequence is TGTGCCAGCAGCCCCCTGGGGGGCACCGGGGAGCTGTTTTTT. This translates into CASSPLGGTGELFF. The V and J genes are TRBV28 and TRBJ2-2, with D perhaps TRBD2 (6 bases). V was shortened by 6 bases and J by 4 bases, with 12 bases between the two germline ends. Per the germline V gene, CDR1 is MDHEN and CDR2 is SYDVKM. The CDR3 totals 14 residues.